A selection of T cell receptor beta chains follows, all from one sample in a study of blood T cell repertoires in COVID-19. Data came from immunoSEQ multiplex PCR; TCRdb stores just in-frame clones and leaves some out. The table includes fewer than 450,000 clones, 90% detected once. The specimen was PBMCs or T cells enriched from blood (not recorded which). These receptors came from a man aged 18 to 30 who had recovered from COVID-19. CDR3s leave out the opening cysteine and the closing phenylalanine or tryptophan. The order of the fields is D gene, J gene, clone size, V gene, CDR3 protein. The D gene is left open where the match is weak. A clone size is listed for some rows: how often the clone was seen (once, few, many), or a class if it is expanded.

>TRBD2|TRBJ2-7|-|TRBV12-3/TRBV12-4
ASRAGVGYEQY
>TRBD1|TRBJ1-2|-|TRBV9
ASSAPGQALSSNYGYT
>-|TRBJ2-5|-|TRBV11-2
ASSLGLLAQETQY
>-|TRBJ2-7|-|TRBV5-6
ASSPWSQIEQY
>TRBD1|TRBJ1-1|-|TRBV7-3
ASSLGRRSGGDTEAF
>TRBD2|TRBJ2-2|-|TRBV7-3
ASRPGTKNTGELF
>TRBD1|TRBJ1-4|-|TRBV15
ATSDPQGVVEKLF
>-|TRBJ1-5|-|TRBV2
ASSESGPQH
>TRBD2|TRBJ2-5|once|TRBV11-2
ASSLQRLAGQETQY
>TRBD1|TRBJ2-7|once|TRBV28
ASSSGQGYEQY
>TRBD2|TRBJ2-2|-|TRBV7-3
ASSLQGGSPGELF
>TRBD1|TRBJ2-5|-|TRBV7-9
ASSLTGVGETQY
>-|TRBJ2-1|-|TRBV2
ASSERGGVGEQF
>-|TRBJ1-5|few|TRBV19
ASKPGGADWPQH
>TRBD1|TRBJ1-2|-|TRBV7-8
ASAEQGGPFYGYT
>TRBD2|TRBJ2-1|-|TRBV6-5
ASGRTSGRGGQF
>TRBD1|TRBJ2-1|-|TRBV15
ATSRGRTGKLYNEQF
>TRBD1|TRBJ1-4|-|TRBV7-2
ASSSKSGQGEKLF
>-|TRBJ2-1|few|TRBV3-1/TRBV3-2
ASSQEGGSYNEQF
>TRBD1|TRBJ2-5|-|TRBV5-1
ASSPGQGTKETQY
>TRBD2|TRBJ2-1|-|TRBV5-1
ASSATAGGPLNEQF
>-|TRBJ1-4|-|TRBV27
ASSLTGWEKLF
>-|TRBJ1-3|-|TRBV9
ASSVDRAGNTIY
>TRBD2|TRBJ2-7|-|TRBV10-3
ATSTSGVSYEQY
>TRBD1|TRBJ1-2|-|TRBV24-1
ATSDTGQGSYT
>TRBD1|TRBJ1-3|few|TRBV9
ASSVRTGVSGNTIY
>-|TRBJ1-5|-|TRBV10-2
ASRGGSNQPQH
>TRBD1|TRBJ2-7|-|TRBV27
ANTYESQGAYEQY
>-|TRBJ1-5|-|TRBV15
ATSRDSTGLSNQPQH